These 12 T cell receptor beta chains share one sample of origin, sequenced in a study of PD-1 blockade in mismatch repair-deficient tumors. Time point specified: approximately nine-day in vitro stimulation with candidate mutation-associated neoantigen peptide 1. Data came from immunoSEQ multiplex PCR; TCRdb stores just in-frame clones and leaves some out. The sample consists of around 9,600 clones, approximately 84% of them appearing once. These receptors lack a known antigen. The input for sequencing was cells cultured in vitro, taken from a patient treated with pembrolizumab. These receptors were taken from an adult with mismatch repair-deficient cancer.

J is TRBJ2-7 and V is TRBV6-1; perhaps D is TRBD1 or TRBD2 (5 bases each). The V gene lost 3 bases and the J gene lost 1 base, with 13 bases spanning the gap. Germline-derived CDR1 and CDR2 are MNHNS and SASEGT. This CDR3 comprises 15 residues. The CDR3 DNA is TGTGCCAGCAGTGACGCTCTTGGGGGTTCCTACGAGCAGTACTTC. Protein: CASSDALGGSYEQYF.

The chain joins TRBV7-8 to TRBJ2-1, with unresolved D. The germline V and J ends were trimmed by 5 bases and 7 bases, with 12 bases remaining between them. This CDR3 contains 13 residues. From germline, CDR1 is SGHVS and CDR2 FQNEAQ. The CDR3 region is CASSPRFENEQFF. The CDR3 DNA follows: TGTGCCAGCAGCCCCCGATTTGAGAATGAGCAGTTCTTC.

Only a few counts were recorded for this clone. V usage is TRBV5-1 and J usage is TRBJ2-3, with no clear D. This CDR3 has 14 amino acids. Trimming shortened V by 0 bases and J by 1 base, and 6 bases separated the two germline ends. Germline CDR1 SGHRS, CDR2 YFSETQ. CDR3 sequence (DNA): TGCGCCAGCAGCTTGGTACAACGCACAGATACGCAGTATTTT. Amino acid sequence: CASSLVQRTDTQYF.

This chain joins TRBV5-5 and TRBJ1-1; D not certain. CDR3 length: 16 residues. Germline loops: CDR1 SGHKS, CDR2 YYEKEE (reference sequence). The germline V and J ends were trimmed by 3 bases and 1 base, with 16 bases remaining between them. CDR3 DNA sequence: TGTGCCAGCAGCTCCACGGTAAAGTTACCGAACACTGAAGCTTTCTTT. It specifies CASSSTVKLPNTEAFF.

The chain combines TRBV2 with TRBJ1-2, with a weak D call TRBD1 (6 bases). This CDR3 is 14 amino acids long. Trimming removed 6 bases from V and 1 base from J, with 12 bases in between. Per germline, CDR1 SNHLY and CDR2 FYNNEI. CDR3 nucleotides: TGTGCCAGCAGCCAGGACAGTATTAACTATGGCTACACCTTC. Translated, it gives CASSQDSINYGYTF.

The rearrangement uses TRBV27 and TRBJ2-3, with D perhaps TRBD2 (6 bases). Trimming cost V 5 bases and J 2 bases, with 17 bases left between them. Germline values: CDR1 MNHEY, CDR2 SMNVEV (reference sequence). This CDR3 is 16 amino acids long. The CDR3 DNA is TGTGCCAGCAGTCCGCCGGGACTCTCGACCACAGATACGCAGTATTTT. Protein sequence: CASSPPGLSTTDTQYF.

A few counts support this clone. The V gene is TRBV19, the J gene TRBJ2-2; 9 bases are a match to TRBD1. The V gene's germline CDR1 is LNHDA and CDR2 SQIVND (reference sequence). The V gene end was trimmed by 7 bases and the J gene end by 6 bases; junction bases not matched to a gene: 9. The CDR3 extends over 15 amino acids. CDR3 in amino acids: CASTGDRVPSGELFF. The CDR3 DNA sequence: TGTGCCAGTACTGGGGACAGGGTCCCTTCCGGGGAGCTGTTTTTT.

The rearrangement uses TRBV19 and TRBJ1-6, with D uncertain. Germline V gene lookup returns CDR1 LNHDA and CDR2 SQIVND (reference sequence). This CDR3 is 13 amino acids long. V was pared by 2 bases and J by 5 bases, with 4 bases between. DNA for the CDR3: TGTGCCAGTAGTATAAGGCATAATTCACCCCTCCACTTT. Protein: CASSIRHNSPLHF.

The chain joins TRBV28 to TRBJ2-5; 7 nucleotides match TRBD2. The germline V gene has CDR1 MDHEN and CDR2 SYDVKM. This CDR3 contains 16 residues. Trimming removed 3 bases from V and 0 bases from J; junction bases left unmatched: 7. The CDR3, as DNA: TGTGCCAGCAGTTTTTTATCGGGAGGTAACCAAGAGACCCAGTACTTC. It codes for CASSFLSGGNQETQYF.

The gene calls are TRBV27 and TRBJ2-7; TRBD1 matches at 9 bases. Germline values: CDR1 MNHEY, CDR2 SMNVEV (reference sequence). The length of the CDR3 is 14 residues. With V trimmed by 6 bases and J by 2 bases, 5 bases remained unmatched. The CDR3: CASSWGQGTYEQYF. CDR3 bases: TGTGCCAGCAGCTGGGGACAGGGTACCTACGAGCAGTACTTC.

The V gene is TRBV19, the J gene TRBJ1-2; 7 positions match TRBD1. J lost 6 bases, V lost 3 bases, and 10 bases had no gene match. The germline V gene has CDR1 LNHDA and CDR2 SQIVND (reference sequence). The CDR3 covers 15 residues. The chain's CDR3 is CASSMVGRGNDGYTF. Written as DNA, the CDR3 is TGTGCCAGTAGTATGGTTGGCAGGGGGAACGATGGCTACACCTTC.

The rearrangement uses TRBV28 and TRBJ1-2, with 8 bases fitting TRBD1. CDR3 length equals 13 residues. Germline values: CDR1 MDHEN, CDR2 SYDVKM. V shed 3 bases, J shed 8 bases, and the junction held 5 bases outside the gene matches. CDR3 sequence: CASSLGGQVGYTF. CDR3 DNA: TGTGCCAGCAGTTTGGGGGGACAGGTGGGCTACACCTTC.